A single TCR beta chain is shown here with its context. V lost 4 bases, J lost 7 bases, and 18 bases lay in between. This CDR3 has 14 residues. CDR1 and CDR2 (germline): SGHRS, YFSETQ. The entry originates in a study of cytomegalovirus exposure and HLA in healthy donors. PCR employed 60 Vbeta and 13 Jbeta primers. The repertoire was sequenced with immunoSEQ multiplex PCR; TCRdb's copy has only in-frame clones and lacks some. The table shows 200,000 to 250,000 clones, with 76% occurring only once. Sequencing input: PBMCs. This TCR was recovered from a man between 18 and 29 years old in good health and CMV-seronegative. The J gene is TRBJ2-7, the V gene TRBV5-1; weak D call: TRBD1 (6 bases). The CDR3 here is CASSALWDNQEQYF. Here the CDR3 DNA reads TGCGCCAGCAGCGCCTTGTGGGACAACCAGGAGCAGTACTTC.